The next 29 T cell receptor beta chains were all read from a single sample in a study of OX40 agonist ivuxolimab in advanced cancers. Using immunoSEQ multiplex PCR, the repertoire was profiled, and TCRdb retains in-frame clones only, with some absent. Here the sample spans under 85,000 clones, 86% being singletons. The sequencing used CD4+ or CD8+ T cells sorted from blood, collected in a trial of the OX40 agonist ivuxolimab. The receptors here all came from an adult with an advanced solid tumor such as melanoma, head and neck, liver or kidney cancer.

Concerning this clone itself: Additional DNA sequences in this sample encode the identical CDR3. The V call is TRBV5-1, the J call TRBJ2-2, with D uncertain. CDR3 length: 13 residues. With 0 bases removed from V and 4 bases from J, the gap between germline ends came to 4 bases. Germline CDR1 SGHRS, CDR2 YFSETQ. The DNA for the CDR3 is TGCGCCAGCAGCTTGGTTAGCACCGGGGAGCTGTTTTTT. Translated, it gives CASSLVSTGELFF.

This clone appeared once. The rearrangement uses TRBV28 and TRBJ2-7, with 8 positions matching TRBD2. Germline CDR1 is MDHEN and CDR2 is SYDVKM. The CDR3 runs 14 residues. V was pared by 5 bases and J by 4 bases, with 7 bases of the junction left unmatched. The CDR3 DNA is TGTGCCAGCAGTCGGGAGGGCAGTCGGTACGAGCAGTACTTC. It encodes CASSREGSRYEQYF.

This chain uses TRBV5-5 with TRBJ2-7; 9 nucleotides agree with TRBD2. The CDR3 contains 15 residues. Germline V gene data show CDR1 as SGHKS and CDR2 as YYEKEE (reference sequence). V shed 3 bases, J shed 5 bases, and the junction held 9 bases outside the gene matches. The CDR3 region has the DNA TGTGCCAGCAGCTCCCTTCCGGGACTAGCAGACGAGCAGTACTTC. Translation gives CASSSLPGLADEQYF.

This clone was detected once. The V call is TRBV7-8, the J call TRBJ1-5; D might be TRBD1 (5 bases). The V end lost 0 bases, the J end lost 11 bases, and 14 bases lay between the germline ends. CDR3 length equals 14 residues. Germline V gene data show CDR1 as SGHVS and CDR2 as FQNEAQ. The chain's CDR3 is CASSLALAGATQHF. The CDR3 nucleotides are TGTGCCAGCAGCTTAGCACTTGCCGGGGCTACCCAGCATTTT.

This clone was seen only a few times. V and J are TRBV9 and TRBJ2-1; 10 nucleotides line up with TRBD2. The CDR3 spans 14 residues. Germline values: CDR1 SGDLS, CDR2 YYNGEE. Losses at the gene ends were 5 bases for V and 5 bases for J; bases not matched to a gene: 4. CDR3 sequence (DNA): TGTGCCAGCAGGCCCGGACTAGCGGACAATGAGCAGTTCTTC. Its protein is CASRPGLADNEQFF.

This clone was seen only a few times. The chain employs TRBV7-3 and TRBJ2-5; D call uncertain. This CDR3 is built from 13 residues. The germline gives CDR1 SGHTA, CDR2 FQGTGA. Trimming removed 8 bases from V and 3 bases from J, with 13 bases in between. The CDR3 DNA reads TGTGCCAGCTCCCGGAGCGCCAAAGAGACCCAGTACTTC. Its translation is CASSRSAKETQYF.

The chain employs TRBV21-1 and TRBJ2-2. TRBV21-1 is listed as a pseudogene. The CDR3 consists of 15 residues. The CDR3 loop is CASSKRGENTGELFF. CDR3 in DNA: TGTGCCAGCAGCAAAAGGGGGGAGAACACCGGGGAGCTGTTTTTT.

The V call is TRBV19, the J call TRBJ2-3; 7 nucleotides agree with TRBD1. Germline CDR1 reads LNHDA; CDR2 reads SQIVND (reference sequence). With V trimmed by 8 bases and J by 1 base, 6 bases remained unmatched. The CDR3 is 14 residues long. The CDR3 region has the DNA TGTGCCAGTTGGAACAGGGGCCGCACAGATACGCAGTATTTT. Encoded protein: CASWNRGRTDTQYF.

V gene TRBV19 combines with J gene TRBJ2-1; D not certain. From germline, CDR1 is LNHDA and CDR2 SQIVND (reference sequence). The CDR3 consists of 16 residues. V lost 4 bases to trimming and J lost 2 bases, with 15 bases between them. DNA for the CDR3: TGTGCCAGTAGTAGTGACCGTAGAGCCGCCTACAATGAGCAGTTCTTC. Protein: CASSSDRRAAYNEQFF.

The V and J genes are TRBV27 and TRBJ2-1, with 12 bases identical to TRBD2. CDR1 and CDR2 (germline): MNHEY, SMNVEV (reference sequence). This CDR3 spans 17 amino acids. V lost 5 bases and J lost 5; bases outside the gene matches: 10. DNA of the CDR3: TGTGCCAGCAGTCGGACGGGGACTAGCGGGCGGAACAATGAGCAGTTCTTC. Protein: CASSRTGTSGRNNEQFF.

This chain connects TRBV5-5 to TRBJ2-3; 12 nucleotides align to TRBD1. Germline-derived CDR1 and CDR2 are SGHKS and YYEKEE (reference sequence). CDR3 size: 15 residues. Losses at the gene ends were 5 bases for V and 5 bases for J; bases not matched to a gene: 6. The CDR3 nucleotides read TGTGCCAGCAGACCGGGGACAGGGGGCGGAGATACGCAGTATTTT. Translating gives CASRPGTGGGDTQYF.

This chain joins TRBV9 and TRBJ2-7; perhaps TRBD2 as D (5 bases). The CDR3 runs to 14 residues. CDR1 SGDLS and CDR2 YYNGEE come from the germline V gene. Trimming pared 0 bases from V and 0 bases from J, leaving 7 bases between. The CDR3 here is CASSVDLASYEQYF. The CDR3 DNA is TGTGCCAGCAGCGTAGACCTAGCCTCCTACGAGCAGTACTTC. The complete variable domain, with remaining parts taken from reference TRBV9 and TRBJ2-7, reads DSGVTQTPKHLITATGQRVTLRCSPRSGDLSVYWYQQSLDQGLQFLIQYYNGEERAKGNILERFSAQQFPDLHSELNLSSLELGDSALYFCASSVDLASYEQYFGPGTRLTVT.

Comments on this clone: Other DNA sequences in this sample translate to the same CDR3. This chain joins TRBV28 and TRBJ1-4; 7 bases fit TRBD1. V gave up 3 bases and J gave up 7 bases; unmatched junction bases: 5. This CDR3 comprises 14 residues. Germline assignment: CDR1 MDHEN and CDR2 SYDVKM. CDR3 amino acids: CASSFDRVVEKLFF. The CDR3 nucleotides read TGTGCCAGCAGTTTCGACAGGGTAGTTGAAAAACTGTTTTTT.

J is TRBJ1-2 and V is TRBV21-1. TRBV21-1 has pseudogene status. The CDR3 runs to 13 residues. The CDR3 region is CASSSHGVYGYTF. In DNA, the CDR3 is TGTGCCAGCAGCAGCCACGGGGTTTATGGCTACACCTTC.

V usage is TRBV25-1 and J usage is TRBJ2-7; 8 bases match TRBD2. The CDR3 spans 14 residues. Germline V lookup: CDR1 MGHDK, CDR2 SYGVNS. With 10 bases clipped from V and 1 base from J, the junction kept 9 bases outside the gene matches. The DNA for the CDR3 is TGTGCCACCTCGAAAGTAGCGGGATCCTACGAGCAGTACTTC. Its protein product is CATSKVAGSYEQYF.

On this clone: An end of the junction differs from the germline gene, which may be a read error. This sequence joins TRBV28 and TRBJ1-5; possible D gene TRBD1, 6 bases. The CDR3 has 13 amino acids. Germline V gene sequence: CDR1 MDHEN, CDR2 SYDVKM. CDR3 DNA sequence: TGTGCCAGCAATTTAGGGGGAACACAGCCCCAGCATTTT. It specifies CASNLGGTQPQHF.

This chain connects TRBV7-2 to TRBJ2-2; D not resolved. Germline values: CDR1 SGHTA, CDR2 FQGNSA. Trimming took 4 bases from V and 1 from J, leaving 7 bases between them. The CDR3 runs 14 residues. In DNA form, the CDR3 reads TGTGCCAGCAGCTCTGACCTGAACACCGGGGAGCTGTTTTTT. Amino acid sequence: CASSSDLNTGELFF.

V and J are TRBV5-1 and TRBJ2-3, with D perhaps given as TRBD1 or TRBD2 (5 bases each). CDR3 length equals 15 residues. Germline assignment: CDR1 SGHRS and CDR2 YFSETQ. V was shortened by 0 bases and J by 4 bases, with 12 bases between the two germline ends. As DNA, the CDR3 is TGCGCCAGCAGCTTGGGGGCGGGCAGGGCAGATACGCAGTATTTT. It codes for CASSLGAGRADTQYF.

J is TRBJ2-5 and V is TRBV18; D not certain. Trimming stripped 6 bases from V and 0 bases from J, with 5 bases between. This CDR3 contains 12 residues. Germline values: CDR1 KGHSH, CDR2 LQKENI. The CDR3 DNA sequence: TGTGCCAGCTCCAACTACCAAGAGACCCAGTACTTC. It is translated as CASSNYQETQYF. The full variable domain, its missing parts supplied by reference TRBV18 and TRBJ2-5, is NAGVMQNPRHLVRRRGQEARLRCSPMKGHSHVYWYRQLPEEGLKFMVYLQKENIIDESGMPKERFSAEFPKEGPSILRIQQVVRGDSAAYFCASSNYQETQYFGPGTRLLVL.

Regarding this clone: The junction departs from germline at one end; a sequencing error may be responsible. The chain couples TRBV6-5 to TRBJ2-3, with 7 nucleotides matching TRBD1. The V gene's germline CDR1 is MNHEY and CDR2 SVGAGI. The CDR3 contains 12 residues. The CDR3 coding sequence is TGTGCCAGCAGTTCGGGGACAGATGCGCAGTATTTT. It codes for CASSSGTDAQYF.

This clone was recorded once. The chain joins TRBV5-1 to TRBJ1-4; D is possibly TRBD1 (6 bases). Between the trimmed V and J ends, which lost 4 bases and 8 bases, there was a span of 27 bases. This CDR3 has 18 amino acids. The germline V gene has CDR1 SGHRS and CDR2 YFSETQ. The CDR3 reads CASSPGRGDMGIREKLFF. The CDR3 region has the DNA TGCGCCAGCAGCCCCGGAAGGGGGGACATGGGGATTAGGGAAAAACTGTTTTTT.

The CDR3: CASSRGEALEQYF. The CDR3 nucleotides are TGCGCCAGCAGCAGGGGGGAGGCCCTCGAGCAGTACTTC. V is TRBV5-1 and J is TRBJ2-7; perhaps D is TRBD1 or TRBD2 (6 bases each). Germline assignment: CDR1 SGHRS and CDR2 YFSETQ. This CDR3 spans 13 amino acids. V lost 4 bases and J lost 6, with 14 bases in between.

This chain uses TRBV7-9 with TRBJ2-5; 11 bases agree with TRBD1. The germline CDR1 and CDR2 sequences are SEHNR and FQNEAQ (reference sequence). J lost 4 bases, V lost 1 base, and 5 bases had no gene match. There are 16 residues in the CDR3. The CDR3 region has the DNA TGTGCCAGCAGCTTAGGGGGACAGGGGGTGCGAGAGACCCAGTACTTC. Residues: CASSLGGQGVRETQYF.

V is TRBV4-1 and J is TRBJ1-4, with D maybe TRBD1 (6 bases). V was trimmed by 1 base and J by 6 bases, leaving 9 bases between them. In germline, CDR1 is MGHRA, CDR2 YSYEKL. The CDR3 sequence is 14 residues long. The CDR3 protein is CASSQVGGHEKLFF. Here the CDR3 DNA reads TGCGCCAGCAGCCAAGTAGGGGGTCATGAAAAACTGTTTTTT.

This chain joins TRBV28 and TRBJ2-7; TRBD1 agrees at 7 bases. CDR3 length equals 15 residues. The junction had 5 bases not matched to a gene; V was cut back by 3 bases and J by 0 bases. The germline V gene has CDR1 MDHEN and CDR2 SYDVKM. CDR3 bases: TGTGCCAGCAGTTTCTGGACAGGCCGCTCCTACGAGCAGTACTTC. This gives the protein CASSFWTGRSYEQYF. Together with reference TRBV28 and TRBJ2-7, the CDR3 gives the full variable domain: DVKVTQSSRYLVKRTGEKVFLECVQDMDHENMFWYRQDPGLGLRLIYFSYDVKMKEKGDIPEGYSVSREKKERFSLILESASTNQTSMYLCASSFWTGRSYEQYFGPGTRLTVT.

This clone has only one observation. The V gene is TRBV11-2, the J gene TRBJ1-4, with 7 bases that match TRBD1. The trim removed 8 bases at V and 5 bases at J, leaving 8 bases unmatched. The germline gives CDR1 SGHAT, CDR2 FQNNGV. CDR3 size: 14 residues. The CDR3 DNA follows: TGTGCCAGCCGCAGACAGGGAAAGAATGAAAAACTGTTTTTT. Protein sequence: CASRRQGKNEKLFF.

This chain's CDR3 is CASSVIDRGGNTIYF. The CDR3, as DNA: TGTGCCAGCAGCGTCATAGACAGGGGAGGAAACACCATATATTTT. V gene TRBV9 combines with J gene TRBJ1-3; 8 nucleotides align to TRBD1. The CDR3 consists of 15 residues. Germline V CDR1 and CDR2: SGDLS, YYNGEE. J gave up 4 bases and V 2 bases, and 5 bases lay outside the gene matches.

V is TRBV5-5 and J is TRBJ1-1, with D maybe TRBD1 (6 bases). Trimming took 2 bases from V and 1 from J, leaving 18 bases between them. Looked up from germline, CDR1 is SGHKS and CDR2 is YYEKEE (reference sequence). CDR3 length: 17 amino acids. The CDR3 sequence is CASSFRDPGQKNTEAFF. CDR3 coding DNA: TGTGCCAGCAGCTTCCGGGACCCAGGACAGAAGAACACTGAAGCTTTCTTT.

The CDR3: CAISGRVNEQYF. The CDR3 coding sequence is TGTGCCATCAGTGGCAGGGTTAACGAGCAGTACTTC. The chain employs TRBV10-3 and TRBJ2-7, with D maybe TRBD1 (5 bases). Germline CDR1 is ENHRY and CDR2 is SYGVKD. The CDR3 is 12 amino acids. V was cut by 4 bases and J by 5 bases, with 9 bases left in between.